Sequencing of this TCR beta chain was carried out in a study of blood T cell repertoires in COVID-19. Overall study: Samples of COVID-19 (acute and convalescent) were obtained from the United States, Italy and Spain. T cells, B-cell-depleted T cells, or PBMCs supplied cDNA or gDNA.

Followed longitudinally, the Seattle patients had been enrolled during active infection. Authors' data handling: Reference gene primer amplification gave nucleated cell count estimates. Clones were sequenced by immunoSEQ multiplex PCR, and TCRdb holds only the in-frame ones, with some missing. V and J calls plus clone size are reproduced from that table; the DNA served to infer D and trimming. The sample lists a few hundred thousand clones, 70% to 90% occurring once. The V gene's germline CDR1 is SGHRS and CDR2 YFSETQ. The CDR3 contains 13 residues. Trimming cost V 5 bases and J 5 bases; bases outside gene matches: 4.

This sequence joins TRBV5-1 and TRBJ1-1; TRBD1 aligns across 9 bases. This sequence originates from a woman aged 45-65 years with COVID-19, enrolled during active disease. The sequenced sample consisted of peripheral blood. CDR3 in DNA: TGCGCCAGCAGTACAGGGGGCATGACTGAAGCTTTCTTT. Residues: CASSTGGMTEAFF.